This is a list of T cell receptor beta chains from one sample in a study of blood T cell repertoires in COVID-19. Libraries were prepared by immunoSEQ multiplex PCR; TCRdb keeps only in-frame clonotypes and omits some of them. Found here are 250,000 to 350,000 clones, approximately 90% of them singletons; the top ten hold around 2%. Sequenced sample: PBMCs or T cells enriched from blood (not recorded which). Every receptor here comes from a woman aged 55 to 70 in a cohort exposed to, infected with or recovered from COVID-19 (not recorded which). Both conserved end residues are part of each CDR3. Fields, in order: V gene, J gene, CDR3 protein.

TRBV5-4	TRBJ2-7	CASSATRTGGGLGTYEQYF
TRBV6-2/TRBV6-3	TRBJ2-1	CASSYPIRTGRFGSYNEQFF
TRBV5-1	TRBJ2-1	CASSSAPGVSDEQFF
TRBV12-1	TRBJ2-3	CASSSHPGGSGAVEADTQYF
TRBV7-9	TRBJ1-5	CASSYGTRNQPQHF
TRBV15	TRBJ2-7	CATSSRDRGNTYEQYF
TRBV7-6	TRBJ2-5	CASSWRGGETQYF
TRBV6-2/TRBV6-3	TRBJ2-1	CASNPAVGRTANEQFF
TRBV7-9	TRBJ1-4	CASSPTSGTGRWKLFF
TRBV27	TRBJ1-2	CASSLGRANYGYTF
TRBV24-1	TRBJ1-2	CATSGMGQTYGYTF
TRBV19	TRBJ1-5	CASSTDRINQPQHF
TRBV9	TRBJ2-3	CASSVTSGSLTDTQYF
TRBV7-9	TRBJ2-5	CASSFSGRGQETQYF
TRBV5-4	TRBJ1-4	CASSSGTGPEKLFF
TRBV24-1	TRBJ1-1	CATSSSDRSTEAFF
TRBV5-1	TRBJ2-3	CASSLGLASTDTQYF
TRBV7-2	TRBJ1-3	CASSLAPGLISGNTIYF
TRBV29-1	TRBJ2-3	CSVALRGPPDTQYF
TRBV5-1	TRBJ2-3	CASSGLTRGPDTQYF
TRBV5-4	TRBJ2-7	CASSLRAQGSNEQYF
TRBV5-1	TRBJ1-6	CASSLDGGPVGALHF
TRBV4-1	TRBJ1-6	CASSQTGQADSPLHF
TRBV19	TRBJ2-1	CASSSGRITDNEQFF
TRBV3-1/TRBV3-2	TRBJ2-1	CASRGGLAGSSREQFF
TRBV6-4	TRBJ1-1	CASRASGTHTEAFF
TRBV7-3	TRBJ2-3	CASSLGLAGSRDTQYF
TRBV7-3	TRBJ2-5	CASSKSGGGETQYF
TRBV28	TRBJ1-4	CASSPQAGNEKLFF
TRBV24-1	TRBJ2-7	CATSDTGISYEQYF
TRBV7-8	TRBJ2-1	CASSLTASGTKRNEQFF
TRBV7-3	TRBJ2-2	CASSLSGANGELFF
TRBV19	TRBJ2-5	CASSIDRGGQETQYF
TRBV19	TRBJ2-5	CASSIIAGVPETQYF
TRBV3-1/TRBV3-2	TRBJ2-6	CASSPRDRDSGANVLTF
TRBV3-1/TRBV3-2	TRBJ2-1	CASSQVVAGRNEQFF
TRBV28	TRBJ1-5	CASSAPPGIQPQHF
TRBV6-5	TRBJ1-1	CASSSPGRGNTEAFF
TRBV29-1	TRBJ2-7	CSVELSGRLGIWEQYF
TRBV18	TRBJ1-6	CASSPYGTADSPLHF
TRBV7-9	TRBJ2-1	CASSPPLTNNEQFF
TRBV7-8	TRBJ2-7	CASSGGQGWEQYF
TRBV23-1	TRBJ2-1	CAAPKGDRTGNEQFF
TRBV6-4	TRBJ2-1	CASSGQYNEQFF
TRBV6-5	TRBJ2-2	CASSYKLAGVTGELFF